One sample yielded the 14 T cell receptor beta chains listed below, sequenced in a study of OX40 agonist ivuxolimab in advanced cancers. Sequencing used immunoSEQ multiplex PCR; TCRdb keeps in-frame clones, though not all of them. The sample includes some 44,000 clones, under 90% seen only once; the top ten take 8.5% to 12%. Sequences were derived from CD4+ or CD8+ T cells sorted from blood, sampled in a trial of the OX40 agonist ivuxolimab. The receptors derive from an adult with an advanced solid tumor such as melanoma, head and neck, liver or kidney cancer.

The table lists this clone with a count of one. The chain carries TRBV7-6 and TRBJ2-3; 8 nucleotides match TRBD2. The CDR3 is made up of 14 amino acids. With 1 base clipped from V and 4 bases from J, the junction kept 1 base outside the gene matches. The germline gives CDR1 SGHVS, CDR2 FNYEAQ. The CDR3 protein is CASSLGGRSDTQYF. CDR3 DNA: TGTGCCAGCAGCTTAGGCGGGAGGTCAGATACGCAGTATTTT. The whole variable domain, remainder taken from reference TRBV7-6 and TRBJ2-3, is GAGVSQSPRYKVTKRGQDVALRCDPISGHVSLYWYRQALGQGPEFLTYFNYEAQQDKSGLPNDRFSAERPEGSISTLTIQRTEQRDSAMYRCASSLGGRSDTQYFGPGTRLTVL.

This clone was seen a single time. The chain carries TRBV21-1 and TRBJ2-6; the listed D gene, TRBD1, was not tested against the DNA. TRBV21-1 is a documented pseudogene. The length of the CDR3 is 17 residues. The CDR3 here is CASTSQGRPSGANVLTF. In DNA, the CDR3 is TGTGCCAGCACCTCACAGGGGCGGCCCTCTGGGGCCAACGTCCTGACTTTC.

Comments on this clone: This same CDR3 is encoded by further DNA sequences in the sample. The V gene is TRBV4-1, the J gene TRBJ1-3, with D maybe TRBD1 (5 bases). This CDR3 contains 15 residues. Deletions cut 0 bases from V and 4 bases from J, with 10 bases between. In germline, CDR1 is MGHRA, CDR2 YSYEKL. The CDR3 here is CASSQEGVSGNTIYF. The CDR3, as DNA: TGCGCCAGCAGCCAAGAAGGGGTCTCGGGAAACACCATATATTTT.

The chain carries TRBV28 and TRBJ1-4; D unclear. The CDR3 runs to 15 residues. The germline CDR1 and CDR2 sequences are MDHEN and SYDVKM. The germline V and J ends were trimmed by 1 base and 8 bases, with 14 bases remaining between them. The CDR3 is CASSLFGRSGEKLFF. In DNA form, the CDR3 reads TGTGCCAGCAGTTTATTCGGCAGGTCGGGAGAAAAACTGTTTTTT.

The CDR3 protein is CAISESASGGYEQYF. The CDR3 DNA sequence: TGTGCCATCAGTGAGTCTGCTAGCGGAGGCTACGAGCAGTACTTC. The genes are TRBV10-3 and TRBJ2-7, with 7 nucleotides matching TRBD2. CDR3 length: 15 amino acids. Germline V CDR1 and CDR2: ENHRY, SYGVKD. The junction had 5 bases not matched to a gene; V was cut back by 0 bases and J by 3 bases.

This clone was picked up a small number of times. J is TRBJ2-1 and V is TRBV7-8, with 7 nucleotides matching TRBD1. Germline V CDR1 and CDR2: SGHVS, FQNEAQ. The CDR3 is 13 amino acids. V was clipped by 1 base and J by 10 bases; unmatched bases: 4. CDR3 coding DNA: TGTGCCAGCAGCTTAGGACAGGGATGGGAGCAGTTCTTC. Translated: CASSLGQGWEQFF.

This clone was counted between two and nine times. The rearrangement uses TRBV7-9 and TRBJ2-3; perhaps TRBD2 as D (6 bases). Germline V CDR1 and CDR2: SEHNR, FQNEAQ (reference sequence). V dropped 1 base and J dropped 1 base, with 21 bases sitting between them. CDR3 size: 19 residues. DNA for the CDR3: TGTGCCAGCAGCTTAGGCCCCTCGGGACTTCTATCGGGCACAGATACGCAGTATTTT. This codes for CASSLGPSGLLSGTDTQYF.

The chain couples TRBV13 to TRBJ2-2, with 10 bases identical to TRBD1. V lost 6 bases and J lost 6; bases outside the gene matches: 7. The CDR3 has 15 residues. Per germline, CDR1 PRHDT and CDR2 FYEKMQ (reference sequence). This CDR3 is CASRRTGGMAGELFF. The CDR3 bases are TGTGCCAGCAGAAGGACAGGGGGTATGGCCGGGGAGCTGTTTTTT.

The chain links TRBV20-1 to TRBJ2-1; D remains ambiguous. CDR1 is DFQATT, CDR2 SNEGSKA, per germline (reference sequence). The CDR3 is made up of 11 amino acids. Between the trimmed V and J ends, which lost 0 bases and 9 bases, there was a span of 6 bases. The CDR3 protein is CSARDRLEQFF. In nucleotides, the CDR3 is TGCAGTGCTAGAGATCGGCTTGAGCAGTTCTTC.

This clone was found a few times. The chain recombines TRBV18 with TRBJ2-7; perhaps TRBD2 as D (6 bases). From germline, CDR1 is KGHSH and CDR2 LQKENI. V was cut by 1 base and J by 5 bases, with 15 bases left in between. The CDR3 extends over 15 amino acids. CDR3 sequence (DNA): TGTGCCAGCTCACCACGGCTCGGGGGAGGCGACGAGCAGTACTTC. Protein sequence: CASSPRLGGGDEQYF.

Note on this clone: The junction shows a germline mismatch at one end, possibly a read error. V gene TRBV11-2 combines with J gene TRBJ1-2; no definite D call. The CDR3 extends over 14 amino acids. Germline-derived CDR1 and CDR2 are SGHAT and FQNNGV. The CDR3 coding sequence is TGTGCCAGCAGCGTAGAACGGCTGGACTATGGCTACACCTTC. It encodes CASSVERLDYGYTF.

The V gene is TRBV29-1, the J gene TRBJ1-1, with D unclear. CDR1 and CDR2 (germline): SQVTM, ANQGSEA. The CDR3 runs to 12 residues. The germline V and J ends were trimmed by 5 bases and 0 bases, with 7 bases remaining between them. CDR3 amino acids: CSVLPLNTEAFF. The CDR3, as DNA: TGCAGCGTTCTCCCCCTGAACACTGAAGCTTTCTTT.

The V gene is TRBV29-1, the J gene TRBJ2-6; the D gene could be TRBD1 or TRBD2 (5 bases each). Germline V gene lookup returns CDR1 SQVTM and CDR2 ANQGSEA. The CDR3 loop spans 14 amino acids. V was shortened by 4 bases and J by 0 bases, with 7 bases between the two germline ends. CDR3 in amino acids: CSVAGGSGANVLTF. The DNA of the CDR3 is TGCAGCGTTGCTGGGGGCTCTGGGGCCAACGTCCTGACTTTC.

The chain links TRBV5-3 to TRBJ2-2; 8 bases map to TRBD1. TRBV5-3 is an ORF for which the function is uncertain. This CDR3 region has 15 residues. Trimming at V came to 0 bases and at J to 7 bases, leaving 5 bases not matched to a gene. The CDR3 region is CARSLARGRDGELFF. The CDR3 nucleotides are TGTGCCAGAAGCTTGGCCAGGGGGCGGGACGGGGAGCTGTTTTTT.